This T cell receptor (beta chain) was captured in a study of glioma-infiltrating T cells after dendritic cell vaccination. Study observations and caveats: TCR clonality showed no direct relationship with survival. Complete blood and tumor specimen sets were limited to few patients.

The primer mix had 60 V beta and 13 J beta primers. Measured with immunoSEQ multiplex PCR; TCRdb has only the in-frame clones, and not every one. This table has about 38,000 clones, around four fifths appearing once. This clone was counted a single time. Its matching antigen is unknown. The TCR was taken from a human donor with glioblastoma. This specimen was blood, taken before dendritic cell vaccination.

CDR3 region: CASSQEGGTGDFYGYTF. CDR3 DNA sequence: TGTGCCAGCAGCCAAGAGGGTGGCACAGGGGACTTCTATGGCTACACCTTC. The chain is built from TRBV4-2 and TRBJ1-2, with 7 nucleotides matching TRBD1. Germline V CDR1 and CDR2: LGHNA, YNFKEQ. The CDR3 runs to 17 residues. V lost 0 bases, J lost 4 bases, and 11 bases stayed unmatched.